The 14 T cell receptor beta chains below were found in one sample sequenced in a study of T cell repertoires in aging, cancer and after chemotherapy (dated by TCRdb to between 2018 and 2020). Sequenced using an Illumina MiSeq. Multiplex touch-down PCR with a mixed TRB-A/B primer pool was used to amplify rearranged TRB sequences covering the V, D and J segments. TCRdb reprocessing: public reads trimmed at Q25 with fastp, clones called with MiXCR, in-frame beta chains kept. One record per CDR3 amino acid sequence lists the most common genes and DNA. This sample comprises approximately 630 distinct CDR3 sequences, roughly 35% of them detected only once. The top ten clonotypes cover less than 25% of the sample. Instead of sorted cells or RNA, genomic DNA extracted from peripheral blood served as the source for amplifying TCR beta rearrangements. Input material: blood. The receptor set was obtained from a human donor with a blood cancer.

Worth noting for this clonotype: A much larger clone differs from this one at a single base, so this may be a read error. The rearrangement links TRBV20-1 to TRBJ1-4, with 8 bases fitting TRBD1. CDR1 is DFQATT, CDR2 SNEGSKA, per germline (reference sequence). The CDR3 is 13 amino acids. V lost 5 bases and J lost 6; bases outside the gene matches: 5. CDR3 DNA: TGCAGTGCTGTAACAGGGGGTGATGAAAAACTGTTTTTT. Protein product: CSAVTGGDEKLFF.

By sample share, this clonotype is large. V gene TRBV20-1 combines with J gene TRBJ2-3; D might be TRBD2 (5 bases). In germline, CDR1 is DFQATT, CDR2 SNEGSKA (reference sequence). V lost 2 bases, J lost 0 bases, and 12 bases lay in between. The CDR3 spans 15 residues. The CDR3: CSARSLAASTDTQYF. The CDR3 DNA follows: TGCAGTGCTAGAAGTCTAGCCGCTAGCACAGATACGCAGTATTTT.

This clonotype occurred a few times. The V and J genes are TRBV6-5 and TRBJ2-7, with D perhaps assigned TRBD1 or TRBD2 (5 bases each). V was shortened by 2 bases and J by 4 bases, with 12 bases between the two germline ends. The CDR3 is made up of 14 amino acids. Germline V CDR1 and CDR2: MNHEY, SVGAGI. CDR3 sequence reads: CASSYGEGKYEQYF. Written as DNA, the CDR3 is TGTGCCAGCAGTTACGGTGAGGGGAAGTACGAGCAGTACTTC.

This clonotype is medium-sized in the sample. The gene calls are TRBV19 and TRBJ2-5; D assignment may be TRBD1 or TRBD2 (6 bases each). V lost 8 bases, J lost 4 bases, and 20 bases lay in between. CDR1 and CDR2 (germline): LNHDA, SQIVND (reference sequence). The CDR3 contains 15 residues. CDR3 nucleotide sequence: TGTGCCAGTGGTTGGGGGGCTTCTCCCCCAGAGACCCAGTACTTC. Its translation is CASGWGASPPETQYF.

By share, this clonotype ranks as large (0.1 to 1%). The rearrangement joins TRBV5-6 to TRBJ1-5; TRBD1 matches at 9 bases. Per the germline V gene, CDR1 is SGHDT and CDR2 is YYEEEE. The CDR3 is 16 residues long. Trimming removed 3 bases from V and 6 bases from J; junction bases left unmatched: 10. The CDR3 sequence: CASSSGTGSLGQPQHF. The CDR3 DNA follows: TGTGCCAGCAGCTCAGGGACAGGGAGCTTAGGTCAGCCCCAGCATTTT.

The chain couples TRBV7-2 to TRBJ2-2; 13 bases map to TRBD2. V trimming: 3 bases; J trimming: 6 bases; junction bases outside the gene matches: 4. This CDR3 contains 16 residues. CDR1 SGHTA and CDR2 FQGNSA come from the germline V gene. CDR3 in amino acids: CASSFTGLAGPGELFF. CDR3 DNA sequence: TGTGCCAGCAGCTTTACGGGACTAGCGGGACCCGGGGAGCTGTTTTTT.

This clonotype is large by share. The chain carries TRBV6-1 and TRBJ2-2; no definite D call. The CDR3 totals 15 residues. Germline lookup yields CDR1 MNHNS and CDR2 SASEGT. The V gene lost 2 bases and the J gene lost 7 bases, with 14 bases spanning the gap. CDR3 in DNA: TGTGCCAGCAGTGAAATGAGTAACCTGGGCGGGGAGCTGTTTTTT. It codes for CASSEMSNLGGELFF.

This clonotype ranks as large. V gene TRBV5-1 combines with J gene TRBJ2-5; D gene unclear. The ends were cut back, 4 bases at V and 1 base at J, with 14 bases in the middle. This CDR3 is 15 amino acids long. From germline, CDR1 is SGHRS and CDR2 YFSETQ. CDR3 sequence: CASSPESRAQETQYF. The CDR3 DNA is TGCGCCAGCAGCCCCGAAAGTAGGGCCCAAGAGACCCAGTACTTC.

In its sample, this clonotype was seen a few times. This rearrangement joins TRBV9 to TRBJ1-2; 8 bases map to TRBD1. Germline CDR1 and CDR2: SGDLS and YYNGEE. V lost 0 bases, J lost 3 bases, and 4 bases stayed unmatched. The CDR3 covers 15 residues. The CDR3 is CASSVGTGGYYGYTF. The DNA of the CDR3 is TGTGCCAGCAGCGTAGGAACAGGGGGTTACTATGGCTACACCTTC.

In this sample, this clonotype is large. The V call is TRBV6-6, the J call TRBJ2-7; D may be TRBD2 (5 bases). The V gene lost 3 bases and the J gene lost 2 bases, with 17 bases spanning the gap. This CDR3 has 16 residues. Germline V gene lookup returns CDR1 MNHNY and CDR2 SVGAGI (reference sequence). In nucleotides, the CDR3 is TGTGCCAGCAGTTATTTCACACGAGCGGAAACCTACGAGCAGTACTTC. Translation gives CASSYFTRAETYEQYF.

This clonotype is judged large. The chain recombines TRBV13 with TRBJ1-4; 8 nucleotides align to TRBD1. Trimming removed 4 bases from V and 7 bases from J; junction bases left unmatched: 8. This CDR3 spans 15 amino acids. The germline V gene has CDR1 PRHDT and CDR2 FYEKMQ (reference sequence). This CDR3 is CASSSRTGIREKLFF. For the CDR3, the DNA is TGTGCCAGCAGCTCAAGGACAGGGATTCGTGAAAAACTGTTTTTT.

This clonotype rates as medium-sized. The chain combines TRBV5-1 with TRBJ1-6, with 8 bases that match TRBD1. The trim removed 4 bases at V and 10 bases at J, leaving 7 bases unmatched. Germline V lookup: CDR1 SGHRS, CDR2 YFSETQ. The CDR3 totals 14 residues. The CDR3 DNA reads TGCGCCAGCAGCACCGGACAGGGAATGTCACCCCTCCACTTT. It specifies CASSTGQGMSPLHF.

Relative to its sample, this clonotype is large. One end of the junction does not line up with germline, which may come from a read error. This chain joins TRBV6-5 and TRBJ1-2; no firm D call. This CDR3 has 12 residues. The V gene's germline CDR1 is MNHEY and CDR2 SVGAGI. Written as DNA, the CDR3 is TGTGCCAGCCGTTACAGAAACTATGGCTACACCTTC. Amino acid sequence: CASRYRNYGYTF.

This clonotype is labeled medium-sized. The chain recombines TRBV28 with TRBJ1-6, with D uncertain. CDR1 and CDR2 from the germline V gene are MDHEN and SYDVKM. This CDR3 has 19 residues. Trimming left V 2 bases short and J 0 bases short, with 17 bases between. The DNA for the CDR3 is TGTGCCAGCAGTTTAGACGGGGAATTCGGGAGCTCCTATAATTCACCCCTCCACTTT. It encodes CASSLDGEFGSSYNSPLHF.